The 19 T cell receptor beta chains listed next were all sequenced from one sample in a study of beta chain features in type 1 diabetes. What was sequenced were expressed TCRB transcripts, since all of the isolated RNA had been reverse transcribed. Assay used: immunoSEQ multiplex PCR; TCRdb lists only in-frame clones, some missing. Seen here are fewer than 500,000 clones, roughly 14% observed once, and the top ten hold under 0.04%. Sequencing was performed on naive CD4+ T cells from blood. These receptors were collected from a man younger than 40 in good health.

The gene calls are TRBV7-8 and TRBJ2-5; 9 nucleotides align to TRBD2. V lost 0 bases and J lost 4; bases outside the gene matches: 9. The CDR3 is made up of 17 amino acids. In germline, CDR1 is SGHVS, CDR2 FQNEAQ. CDR3 amino acids: CASSLATVAGVGETQYF. CDR3 DNA: TGTGCCAGCAGCTTAGCGACGGTAGCGGGAGTCGGAGAGACCCAGTACTTC.

In its sample, this clone was seen a few times. V and J are TRBV7-2 and TRBJ2-7, with 8 nucleotides matching TRBD2. CDR1 and CDR2 (germline): SGHTA, FQGNSA. This CDR3 region has 15 residues. Losses at the gene ends were 5 bases for V and 6 bases for J; bases not matched to a gene: 12. CDR3 sequence reads: CASSPAARGASEQYV. CDR3 nucleotides: TGTGCCAGCAGCCCAGCAGCGCGGGGGGCTTCCGAGCAGTACGTC.

Here the CDR3 reads CASSGNTEAFF. The CDR3, as DNA: TGTGCCAGCAGCGGGAACACTGAAGCTTTCTTT. V gene TRBV5-4 combines with J gene TRBJ1-1; D is undetermined. The CDR3 runs 11 residues. Trimming took 4 bases from V and 1 from J, leaving 2 bases between them. Germline values: CDR1 SGHNT, CDR2 YYREEE (reference sequence).

V usage is TRBV29-1 and J usage is TRBJ2-2; D ambiguous. Germline CDR1 reads SQVTM; CDR2 reads ANQGSEA. The CDR3 is made up of 14 amino acids. V was pared by 1 base and J by 5 bases, with 11 bases between. CDR3 protein: CSVEGTPGTGELFF. The CDR3 coding sequence is TGCAGCGTTGAAGGGACCCCGGGTACCGGGGAGCTGTTTTTT.

This clone appeared a few times. This sequence joins TRBV5-4 and TRBJ2-3, with a tentative D call TRBD2 (6 bases). With 0 bases removed from V and 1 base from J, the gap between germline ends came to 9 bases. CDR3 size: 15 residues. Germline loops: CDR1 SGHNT, CDR2 YYREEE (reference sequence). The CDR3 nucleotides read TGTGCCAGCAGCTTGGCGGGCGGGGGCACAGATACGCAGTATTTT. It encodes CASSLAGGGTDTQYF.

V gene TRBV6-1 combines with J gene TRBJ2-7, with 9 nucleotides matching TRBD1. The V gene's germline CDR1 is MNHNS and CDR2 SASEGT. J gave up 6 bases and V 10 bases, and 16 bases lay outside the gene matches. This CDR3 spans 15 amino acids. The CDR3 spells CATPRRGQGFSEQYF. CDR3 in DNA: TGTGCCACCCCTCGGCGGGGACAGGGATTTTCCGAGCAGTACTTC.

CDR3 DNA: TGTGCCAGCAGCCTTACTAGCGGGAGAGTTACTGGGGCCAACGTCCTGACTTTC. This codes for CASSLTSGRVTGANVLTF. The chain recombines TRBV4-2 with TRBJ2-6, with 11 positions matching TRBD2. CDR1 and CDR2 (germline): LGHNA, YNFKEQ. The CDR3 contains 18 residues. Unmatched junction bases numbered 7, after V lost 4 bases and J lost 2 bases.

The sample holds a few counts of this clone. The sample carries other DNA sequences with the same CDR3. This chain uses TRBV29-1 with TRBJ1-1; D unclear. Looked up from germline, CDR1 is SQVTM and CDR2 is ANQGSEA. There are 10 residues in the CDR3. Trimming removed 4 bases from V and 1 base from J, with 1 base in between. The CDR3: CSVANTEAFF. CDR3 coding DNA: TGCAGCGTTGCGAACACTGAAGCTTTCTTT.

V and J are TRBV28 and TRBJ2-5; D call uncertain. Trimming pared 6 bases from V and 1 base from J, leaving 9 bases between. Per germline, CDR1 MDHEN and CDR2 SYDVKM. The CDR3 is made up of 13 amino acids. The DNA for the CDR3 is TGTGCCAGCAGCCTCAGGCGCCAAGAGACCCAGTACTTC. Translation gives CASSLRRQETQYF.

The chain recombines TRBV19 with TRBJ2-5; D remains unclear. The V gene's germline CDR1 is LNHDA and CDR2 SQIVND (reference sequence). This CDR3 has 11 residues. Trimming left V 8 bases short and J 5 bases short, with 9 bases between. DNA of the CDR3: TGTGCCAGTGCTATCGGGGAGACCCAGTACTTC. Its protein is CASAIGETQYF.

The CDR3 nucleotides are TGTGCAAGTCGCTTAGCGTCGAGATCCCATGGCGAGACCCAGTACTTC. Its translation: CASRLASRSHGETQYF. This chain connects TRBV12-2 to TRBJ2-5. TRBV12-2 is a pseudogene. This CDR3 comprises 16 residues.

This chain links TRBV2 with TRBJ2-7; TRBD1 is a possible D gene (5 bases). V was clipped by 3 bases and J by 3 bases, with 12 bases between them. The germline gives CDR1 SNHLY, CDR2 FYNNEI. The CDR3 loop spans 14 amino acids. CDR3: CASSDSTVYYEQYV. CDR3 sequence (DNA): TGTGCCAGCAGTGATTCGACAGTATACTACGAGCAGTACGTC.

The CDR3 sequence is CASSQEGGRLTDTQYF. CDR3 bases: TGCGCCAGCAGCCAAGAAGGAGGCAGGCTTACGGATACGCAGTATTTT. This rearrangement joins TRBV4-3 to TRBJ2-3; TRBD2 might be the D (5 bases). This CDR3 contains 16 residues. Looked up from germline, CDR1 is LGHNA and CDR2 is YSLEER. With 0 bases removed from V and 6 bases from J, the gap between germline ends came to 16 bases.

The chain uses TRBV6-5 and TRBJ2-7; D unclear. Trimming shortened V by 0 bases and J by 3 bases, and 12 bases separated the two germline ends. This CDR3 has 15 amino acids. Germline CDR1 is MNHEY and CDR2 is SVGAGI. CDR3 coding DNA: TGTGCCAGCAGTTACTCTGAAGGAATGGGCTACGAGCAGTACTTC. As protein: CASSYSEGMGYEQYF.

The CDR3 here is CASSLGASTSTDTQYF. CDR3 DNA: TGTGCCAGCAGCTTAGGGGCAAGCACTAGCACAGATACGCAGTATTTT. J is TRBJ2-3 and V is TRBV11-2; D ambiguous. With 1 base removed from V and 0 bases from J, the gap between germline ends came to 11 bases. Germline CDR1 SGHAT, CDR2 FQNNGV. The CDR3 covers 16 residues.

This clone was seen a few times. This chain uses TRBV27 with TRBJ2-1; D is uncertain. There are 14 residues in the CDR3. Germline CDR1 is MNHEY and CDR2 is SMNVEV (reference sequence). V shed 3 bases and J shed 3 bases, with 9 bases lying between them. CDR3 sequence reads: CASSFLINYNEQFF. DNA of the CDR3: TGTGCCAGCAGTTTCCTTATCAACTACAATGAGCAGTTCTTC.

The chain combines TRBV9 with TRBJ2-2; D gene uncertain. From germline, CDR1 is SGDLS and CDR2 YYNGEE. Trimming removed 2 bases from V and 0 bases from J, with 5 bases in between. This CDR3 comprises 14 residues. Here the CDR3 reads CASSVTTNTGELFF. The DNA of the CDR3 is TGTGCCAGCAGCGTGACCACGAACACCGGGGAGCTGTTTTTT.

A remark on this clone: The same CDR3 arises from other DNA sequences in this sample as well. V and J are TRBV20-1 and TRBJ2-3; no reliable D call. The CDR3 totals 10 residues. Trimming shortened V by 3 bases and J by 6 bases, and 4 bases separated the two germline ends. Germline loops: CDR1 DFQATT, CDR2 SNEGSKA (reference sequence). The CDR3, as DNA: TGCAGTGCTAGTACCGATACGCAGTATTTT. It codes for CSASTDTQYF.

The V and J genes are TRBV7-2 and TRBJ2-5, with TRBD2 matching 8 bases. CDR1 is SGHTA, CDR2 FQGNSA, per germline. With 5 bases clipped from V and 2 bases from J, the junction kept 7 bases outside the gene matches. The CDR3 spans 15 residues. CDR3 DNA sequence: TGTGCCAGCAGCACCCTCGGGGGGGGGCAAGAGACCCAGTACTTC. Its translation is CASSTLGGGQETQYF.